This T cell receptor beta chain was sequenced during a study of CD8+CD57+ T cells in acquired aplastic anemia. Regarding the study as a whole: Patients shared 25 to 35 CD8+ CDR3 sequences with controls.

Concerning this clonotype: Its antigen remains unidentified.

Profiling of TCR beta VDJ combinations and CDR3 sequences used genomic DNA as template. TCRdb re-called the reads through MiXCR, storing one row per CDR3 protein. The sample shows 200,000 or so distinct CDR3 sequences, approximately 60% of them seen only once. Trimming took off 1 base at V and 1 base at J, with 4 bases between the two ends. CDR3 length: 13 residues. The germline V gene has CDR1 MGHRA and CDR2 YSYEKL. Patients who underwent sequencing had shown CD8+CD57+ cell expansion by flow cytometry. Each patient had severe acquired aplastic anemia. Prior therapy had not been administered to any patient at the time of blood sampling.

Sequencing used sorted CD4+, CD8+, or CD8+CD57+ T cells (not recorded which) from PBMCs. The clonotype comes from a human donor with aplastic anemia. V gene TRBV4-1 combines with J gene TRBJ2-5; D call uncertain. This CDR3 reads CASSQALQETQYF. CDR3 DNA: TGCGCCAGCAGCCAAGCTCTCCAAGAGACCCAGTACTTC.